The entry below describes one T cell receptor (beta chain). This sample stems from a study of blood T cell repertoires in COVID-19. Whole-study context: Specimens from acute and convalescent COVID-19 originated in the United States, Italy and Spain.

V shed 1 base, J shed 2 bases, and the junction held 14 bases outside the gene matches. The CDR3 extends over 18 amino acids. Germline lookup yields CDR1 LGHNA and CDR2 YNFKEQ. Measured with immunoSEQ multiplex PCR; TCRdb has only the in-frame clones, and not every one. This table holds 210,000 or so clones, 70% to 90% found once. The sequence derives from a man aged 45-65 years with acute or convalescent COVID-19. Material: peripheral blood. The chain recombines TRBV4-2 with TRBJ2-7; 7 bases are shared with TRBD1. Here the CDR3 reads CASSQAHFTGTAAYEQYF. Written as DNA, the CDR3 is TGTGCCAGCAGCCAAGCCCACTTTACCGGGACAGCGGCCTACGAGCAGTACTTC.